This T cell receptor (beta chain) was identified in a study of metastatic and nonmetastatic thyroid tumors. This clone was counted a few times. All patients reached thyroid surgery having received no treatment beforehand. The CDR3 totals 13 residues. The V end was cut by 3 bases, the J end by 7 bases, with 7 bases between. CDR1 is LNHDA, CDR2 SQIVND, per germline (reference sequence). With MiXCR, TCRdb called clones anew from the PCR reads. The sample yields around 20,000 clones, about 23% seen once. V gene TRBV19 combines with J gene TRBJ1-6; D uncertain. Sequenced sample: adjacent normal tissue. The TCR sequence derives from a female donor with papillary thyroid cancer or a benign thyroid nodule (not recorded which). Some clones in this sample may be carry-over from other donors' samples. The CDR3 DNA is TGTGCCAGTAGTATCCGAGCGAATTCACCCCTCCACTTT. Its protein product is CASSIRANSPLHF.